A selection of T cell receptor beta chains follows, all from one sample in a study of T cell responses to AZD1222 COVID-19 vaccine. Method: immunoSEQ multiplex PCR; TCRdb's copy keeps in-frame clones and lacks some. The sample yields under 110,000 clones, over 75% seen once. The sample here was peripheral blood, taken on day 0 of AZD1222 vaccination. The receptors were sampled from an adult in good health. The CDR3 runs from the conserved cysteine through the conserved F or W. The D gene is left open where the match is weak. Size is stated for part of the rows, as once, few or many counts, or as a class when the clone is expanded.

j_call	d_call	v_call	clone_size	cdr3_aa	cdr3_nt
TRBJ2-7	TRBD2	TRBV2	NA	CASSPGLAADYEQYF	TGTGCCAGCAGCCCGGGACTAGCGGCCGACTACGAGCAGTACTTC
TRBJ2-7	NA	TRBV2	NA	CARMDLGPYEQYF	TGTGCCAGGATGGACCTGGGACCCTACGAGCAGTACTTC
TRBJ1-1	NA	TRBV27	NA	CASSLLKGMGAFF	TGTGCCAGCAGTTTACTTAAGGGTATGGGAGCTTTCTTT
TRBJ2-7	TRBD2	TRBV5-1	NA	CASSLVTSETYEQYF	TGCGCCAGCAGCTTGGTTACTAGCGAAACCTACGAGCAGTACTTC
TRBJ1-1	NA	TRBV12-3/TRBV12-4	NA	CASSFGRNTEAFF	TGTGCCAGCAGTTTCGGACGGAACACTGAAGCTTTCTTT
TRBJ1-1	NA	TRBV12-3/TRBV12-4	NA	CASSLNPTEAFF	TGTGCCAGCAGTTTGAATCCCACTGAAGCTTTCTTT
TRBJ1-1	TRBD1	TRBV19	NA	CASSVRGGNTEAFF	TGTGCCAGTAGTGTCAGGGGGGGGAACACTGAAGCTTTCTTT
TRBJ1-1	NA	TRBV3-1/TRBV3-2	NA	CASSQDGGGTEAFF	TGTGCCAGCAGCCAAGATGGGGGGGGGACTGAAGCTTTCTTT
TRBJ1-5	NA	TRBV4-1	NA	CASSPDTNQPQHF	TGCGCCAGCAGCCCGGACACGAATCAGCCCCAGCATTTT
TRBJ2-4	NA	TRBV5-6	NA	CASSLAGGVSDF	TGTGCCAGCAGCTTGGCCGGGGGCGTGTCGGACTTC
TRBJ1-1	TRBD1	TRBV5-1	NA	CASSPHRGGDTEAFF	TGCGCCAGCAGCCCACACAGGGGAGGGGACACTGAAGCTTTCTTT
TRBJ1-1	NA	TRBV3-1/TRBV3-2	NA	CASSRGENMNTEAFF	TGTGCCAGCAGCCGGGGAGAAAACATGAACACTGAAGCTTTCTTT
TRBJ1-5	NA	TRBV2	NA	CASRAGANQPQHF	TGTGCCAGCAGGGCAGGGGCTAATCAGCCCCAGCATTTT
TRBJ2-5	TRBD1	TRBV10-3	NA	CAISETGQGAETQYF	TGTGCCATCAGTGAGACCGGACAGGGGGCCGAGACCCAGTACTTC
TRBJ2-7	TRBD2	TRBV18	NA	CASSRLAGSLAEQYF	TGTGCCAGCTCCCGACTAGCGGGGAGTCTGGCCGAGCAGTACTTC
TRBJ2-1	NA	TRBV15	NA	CATSREDSNNEQFF	TGTGCCACCAGCAGAGAAGACAGTAACAATGAGCAGTTCTTC
TRBJ1-5	TRBD1	TRBV6-1	NA	CASSERDRPIVSNQPQHF	TGTGCCAGCAGTGAAAGGGACAGGCCGATCGTAAGCAATCAGCCCCAGCATTTT
TRBJ2-7	NA	TRBV7-9	few	CASRAQGGYEQYF	TGTGCCAGCAGGGCACAGGGAGGCTACGAGCAGTACTTC
TRBJ2-7	TRBD2	TRBV20-1	NA	CSASGGGFYEQYF	TGCAGTGCTAGTGGGGGAGGGTTCTACGAGCAGTACTTC
TRBJ1-6	NA	TRBV27	NA	CASSLVNSPLHF	TGTGCCAGCAGTTTAGTCAATTCACCCCTCCACTTT
TRBJ2-5	NA	TRBV6-5	NA	CASRTYGTQETQYF	TGTGCCAGCAGAACCTACGGAACCCAAGAGACCCAGTACTTC
TRBJ1-1	NA	TRBV19	NA	CASTSGGGTTEAFF	TGTGCCAGTACCTCGGGGGGGGGCACCACTGAAGCTTTCTTT
TRBJ1-5	TRBD1	TRBV25-1	NA	CASSAGTVHQPQHF	TGTGCCAGCAGTGCCGGGACAGTACATCAGCCCCAGCATTTT
TRBJ1-4	NA	TRBV28	NA	CASRLPGVTNEKLFF	TGTGCCAGCAGGCTCCCAGGAGTAACTAATGAAAAACTGTTTTTT
TRBJ1-5	NA	TRBV27	NA	CASSLIKNSNQPQHF	TGTGCCAGCAGTTTGATTAAGAATAGCAATCAGCCCCAGCATTTT
TRBJ1-1	NA	TRBV3-1/TRBV3-2	NA	CASSHREAEAFF	TGTGCCAGCAGCCACAGGGAAGCTGAAGCTTTCTTT
TRBJ2-7	TRBD1	TRBV2	NA	CASSEFGTGGYEQYF	TGTGCCAGCAGTGAATTCGGGACAGGGGGATACGAGCAGTACTTC
TRBJ1-1	TRBD1	TRBV5-4	once	CASSLEGQGVRTEAFF	TGTGCCAGCAGCTTGGAGGGACAGGGGGTGCGCACTGAAGCTTTCTTT
TRBJ1-1	NA	TRBV9	NA	CASSAGTYTEAFF	TGTGCCAGCAGCGCCGGGACGTACACTGAAGCTTTCTTT
TRBJ1-1	NA	TRBV28	NA	CASHPGEGTEAFF	TGTGCCAGTCATCCAGGGGAGGGGACTGAAGCTTTCTTT
TRBJ1-1	NA	TRBV29-1	once	CSVEPFGYLNTEAFF	TGCAGCGTTGAGCCCTTTGGGTATTTGAACACTGAAGCTTTCTTT
TRBJ1-5	NA	TRBV2	NA	CAGNREGSNQPQHF	TGTGCCGGGAACAGGGAAGGCAGCAATCAGCCCCAGCATTTT
TRBJ2-2	NA	TRBV19	NA	CASSIGSHGRFSTGELFF	TGTGCCAGTAGTATCGGGTCGCATGGGCGATTTAGCACCGGGGAGCTGTTTTTT
TRBJ1-1	NA	TRBV5-1	NA	CASSPATRNTEAFF	TGCGCCAGCAGCCCCGCGACCCGGAACACTGAAGCTTTCTTT
TRBJ2-2	TRBD1	TRBV11-3	NA	CASSLGPGQRNTGELFF	TGTGCCAGCAGCTTGGGCCCGGGACAGAGGAACACCGGGGAGCTGTTTTTT
TRBJ2-7	TRBD1	TRBV6-5	NA	CASSLQGTYEQYF	TGTGCCAGCAGTCTACAGGGGACCTACGAGCAGTACTTC
TRBJ2-5	TRBD2	TRBV5-6	once	CASSYTSGRETQYF	TGTGCCAGCAGCTACACTAGCGGCAGGGAGACCCAGTACTTC
TRBJ2-5	NA	TRBV10-3	NA	CAIRGNPWETQYF	TGTGCCATCCGCGGAAACCCCTGGGAGACCCAGTACTTC
TRBJ2-6	NA	TRBV11-2	few	CASSSPRSPGANVLTF	TGTGCCAGCAGCTCCCCTCGGAGTCCTGGGGCCAACGTCCTGACTTTC
TRBJ1-1	NA	TRBV7-9	NA	CASSSTGADQEAFF	TGTGCCAGCAGCTCCACCGGGGCGGATCAGGAAGCTTTCTTT
TRBJ1-2	TRBD1	TRBV19	NA	CASSVQGSYGYTF	TGTGCCAGTAGTGTACAGGGGTCCTATGGCTACACCTTC
TRBJ2-3	NA	TRBV6-5	NA	CASRTQGLRTDTQYF	TGTGCCAGCAGGACTCAAGGGTTAAGAACAGATACGCAGTATTTT
TRBJ1-2	NA	TRBV14	NA	CASSQERTHGYTF	TGTGCCAGCAGCCAAGAAAGAACTCACGGCTACACCTTC
TRBJ2-3	NA	TRBV4-1	few	CASSPNPGIPTDTQYF	TGCGCCAGCAGCCCTAACCCCGGGATTCCCACAGATACGCAGTATTTT
TRBJ1-1	NA	TRBV10-3	NA	CAISESWLNTEAFF	TGTGCCATCAGTGAGTCGTGGTTGAACACTGAAGCTTTCTTT
TRBJ1-4	TRBD1	TRBV2	NA	CASRVDRANEKLFF	TGTGCCAGCAGGGTAGACAGGGCTAATGAAAAACTGTTTTTT
TRBJ2-2	NA	TRBV9	once	CASSVEPDPGELFF	TGTGCCAGCAGCGTAGAACCGGATCCCGGGGAGCTGTTTTTT
TRBJ1-5	NA	TRBV5-6	NA	CASSLAGTQPQHF	TGTGCCAGCAGCTTGGCAGGGACTCAGCCCCAGCATTTT
TRBJ2-2	TRBD1	TRBV24-1	NA	CATSDGGQGLTGELFF	TGTGCCACCAGCGACGGGGGACAGGGACTCACCGGGGAGCTGTTTTTT
TRBJ2-3	TRBD2	TRBV7-9	NA	CASPKRGDTDTQYF	TGTGCCAGCCCCAAGCGGGGGGACACAGATACGCAGTATTTT
TRBJ2-7	NA	TRBV16	NA	CASSQSGYEQYF	TGTGCCAGCAGCCAATCGGGATACGAGCAGTACTTC
TRBJ1-5	NA	TRBV28	NA	CASSLPRDGYSNQPQHF	TGTGCCAGCAGTTTACCCAGAGACGGATATAGCAATCAGCCCCAGCATTTT
TRBJ1-6	NA	TRBV6-4	NA	CASPPIQHTLNSPLHF	TGTGCCAGTCCCCCAATACAGCATACACTTAATTCACCCCTCCACTTT
TRBJ1-3	NA	TRBV4-2	NA	CASSLLPAREPGNTIYF	TGTGCCAGCAGCCTTCTCCCTGCACGGGAGCCTGGAAACACCATATATTTT
TRBJ2-1	NA	TRBV20-1	NA	CSASGDRYNEQFF	TGCAGTGCTAGTGGCGACCGGTACAATGAGCAGTTCTTC
TRBJ1-5	TRBD1	TRBV27	NA	CASSSLTWDRPNHQPQHF	TGTGCCAGCAGTTCCCTGACTTGGGACAGACCTAATCATCAGCCCCAGCATTTT
TRBJ2-3	NA	TRBV27	NA	CASSYQSPAATDTQYF	TGTGCCAGCTCTTACCAGAGCCCGGCCGCCACAGATACGCAGTATTTT